The source of this T cell receptor (beta chain) is a study of control samples from healthy donors and cancer patients. The germline CDR1 and CDR2 sequences are KGHDR and SFDVKD. This CDR3 has 13 residues. V lost 9 bases, J lost 5 bases, and 15 bases lay in between. Clones were sequenced by immunoSEQ multiplex PCR, and TCRdb holds only the in-frame ones, with some missing. The sample lists about 58,000 clones; around 89% were seen once. The V gene is TRBV24-1, the J gene TRBJ1-1; D is possibly TRBD1 (6 bases). The sequence derives from a man aged 60 to 75 with colorectal cancer. The sequencing input was PBMCs. CDR3 DNA sequence: TGTGCCACCCGTCGAGGGGGGGGGACTGAAGCTTTCTTT. Translated: CATRRGGGTEAFF.